Each of the 28 T cell receptor beta chains below was sequenced from the same sample in a study of cytomegalovirus exposure and HLA in healthy donors. The PCR had 60 Vbeta and 13 Jbeta primers. The assay was immunoSEQ multiplex PCR, and TCRdb's table has in-frame clones only and misses some. The sample has approximately 120,000 clones; about four fifths are singletons. The sequenced sample consisted of PBMCs. The receptors were sampled from a woman aged 25 to 39 in good health and CMV-seronegative.

V and J are TRBV7-9 and TRBJ1-4, with D possibly TRBD1 on 5 matching bases. The CDR3 runs 14 residues. The germline V and J ends were trimmed by 3 bases and 7 bases, with 12 bases remaining between them. From germline, CDR1 is SEHNR and CDR2 FQNEAQ (reference sequence). As DNA, the CDR3 is TGTGCCAGCAGCTTCGGCGCAGGGATTGAAAAACTGTTTTTT. Protein sequence: CASSFGAGIEKLFF.

The CDR3 loop is CASSLWTSGRETGETQYF. CDR3 coding DNA: TGCGCCAGCAGCTTGTGGACTAGCGGGAGGGAGACGGGTGAGACCCAGTACTTC. This chain links TRBV5-1 with TRBJ2-5; 15 bases map to TRBD2. V was clipped by 1 base and J by 5 bases; unmatched bases: 9. The CDR3 totals 18 residues. Germline CDR1 and CDR2: SGHRS and YFSETQ.

The genes are TRBV9 and TRBJ2-2, with 11 bases that match TRBD2. CDR3 length: 18 residues. From germline, CDR1 is SGDLS and CDR2 YYNGEE. Trimming cost V 0 bases and J 3 bases; bases outside gene matches: 7. The CDR3 protein is CASSVVAGLAAYTGELFF. DNA for the CDR3: TGTGCCAGCAGCGTAGTAGCGGGACTAGCGGCTTACACCGGGGAGCTGTTTTTT.

The rearrangement links TRBV29-1 to TRBJ1-5, with TRBD1 as a possible D gene (5 bases). Trimming shortened V by 4 bases and J by 0 bases, and 10 bases separated the two germline ends. Germline-derived CDR1 and CDR2 are SQVTM and ANQGSEA. The CDR3 is 14 residues long. The DNA of the CDR3 is TGCAGCGTTGGATCGGACAATAGCAATCAGCCCCAGCATTTT. It codes for CSVGSDNSNQPQHF.

CDR3 sequence reads: CARWEGRSSYEQYF. DNA for the CDR3: TGTGCCAGATGGGAGGGAAGGAGCTCCTACGAGCAGTACTTC. The V gene is TRBV27, the J gene TRBJ2-7, with 7 bases fitting TRBD2. CDR1 and CDR2 (germline): MNHEY, SMNVEV (reference sequence). This CDR3 spans 14 amino acids. V gave up 9 bases and J gave up 0 bases; unmatched junction bases: 8.

The chain links TRBV6-1 to TRBJ1-2; 11 nucleotides agree with TRBD1. Germline lookup yields CDR1 MNHNS and CDR2 SASEGT. This CDR3 contains 16 residues. J gave up 4 bases and V 3 bases, and 7 bases lay outside the gene matches. CDR3 DNA sequence: TGTGCCAGCAGTGAGGGGGGACAGGGGGAGACCTATGGCTACACCTTC. It translates to CASSEGGQGETYGYTF.

This chain joins TRBV7-3 and TRBJ2-3; no reliable D call. Trimming took 1 base from V and 6 from J, leaving 8 bases between them. The germline gives CDR1 SGHTA, CDR2 FQGTGA. CDR3 length: 13 residues. The CDR3 DNA sequence: TGTGCCAGCAGCTTAAGTCCCGGGGATACGCAGTATTTT. It translates to CASSLSPGDTQYF. Filled out from reference TRBV7-3 and TRBJ2-3, the complete variable domain reads GAGVSQTPSNKVTEKGKYVELRCDPISGHTALYWYRQSLGQGPEFLIYFQGTGAADDSGLPNDRFFAVRPEGSVSTLKIQRTERGDSAVYLCASSLSPGDTQYFGPGTRLTVL.

V usage is TRBV19 and J usage is TRBJ1-1; D perhaps matches TRBD1 (6 bases). From germline, CDR1 is LNHDA and CDR2 SQIVND (reference sequence). The CDR3 sequence is 15 residues long. V was clipped by 7 bases and J by 1 base, with 16 bases between them. The DNA of the CDR3 is TGTGCCAGTAAACCTTTCGTGGGGGCGAACACTGAAGCTTTCTTT. Translating gives CASKPFVGANTEAFF. Full variable domain (missing parts from reference TRBV19 and TRBJ1-1): DGGITQSPKYLFRKEGQNVTLSCEQNLNHDAMYWYRQDPGQGLRLIYYSQIVNDFQKGDIAEGYSVSREKKESFPLTVTSAQKNPTAFYLCASKPFVGANTEAFFGQGTRLTVV.

This clone came up a few times. The chain employs TRBV4-1 and TRBJ2-7; 13 bases align to TRBD2. Germline trimming cut 1 base from V and 3 bases from J; bases unmatched to any gene: 3. From germline, CDR1 is MGHRA and CDR2 YSYEKL. CDR3 size: 16 residues. CDR3: CASSQAWTSGSYEQYF. CDR3 bases: TGCGCCAGCAGCCAAGCCTGGACTAGCGGGAGCTACGAGCAGTACTTC.

This rearrangement joins TRBV10-3 to TRBJ1-2; D is unresolved. CDR1 and CDR2 from the germline V gene are ENHRY and SYGVKD. This CDR3 spans 14 amino acids. V was shortened by 0 bases and J by 5 bases, with 10 bases between the two germline ends. The CDR3: CAISESWEEYGYTF. Here the CDR3 DNA reads TGTGCCATCAGTGAGTCTTGGGAGGAATATGGCTACACCTTC.

A few counts support this clone. The chain uses TRBV10-3 and TRBJ2-1; the match to TRBD2 covers 11 bases. The CDR3 runs to 18 residues. Looked up from germline, CDR1 is ENHRY and CDR2 is SYGVKD. V shed 10 bases and J 0 bases; nucleotides not matched to a gene: 14. In DNA form, the CDR3 reads TGTGCCACCAAGAGGACTAGCGGGCGAGACCGCTCCTACAATGAGCAGTTCTTC. Amino acids: CATKRTSGRDRSYNEQFF.

The table lists this clone with a few counts. The gene calls are TRBV27 and TRBJ2-7; possible D gene TRBD2, 6 bases. CDR3 length equals 14 residues. Germline V lookup: CDR1 MNHEY, CDR2 SMNVEV (reference sequence). Trimming shortened V by 2 bases and J by 3 bases, and 11 bases separated the two germline ends. CDR3 in amino acids: CASSLGGSGYEQYF. The CDR3 nucleotides read TGTGCCAGCAGTTTAGGAGGGAGCGGCTACGAGCAGTACTTC.

The genes are TRBV28 and TRBJ2-7, with TRBD1 matching over 9 bases. After removal of 6 bases from V and 2 bases from J, the junction contained 5 bases not matched to a gene. This CDR3 has 14 amino acids. Germline V gives CDR1 MDHEN, CDR2 SYDVKM. Written as DNA, the CDR3 is TGTGCCAGCAGATCCGGGACAGGGACCTACGAGCAGTACTTC. It encodes CASRSGTGTYEQYF.

The rearrangement joins TRBV4-1 to TRBJ2-1; tentative D call: TRBD2 (5 bases). CDR3 length equals 15 residues. Germline V gene sequence: CDR1 MGHRA, CDR2 YSYEKL. The V end was cut by 1 base, the J end by 4 bases, with 11 bases between. The CDR3 nucleotides read TGCGCCAGCAGCCAAGGAGGGAGCCCTTACAATGAGCAGTTCTTC. Encoded protein: CASSQGGSPYNEQFF.

This clone was seen once. This chain links TRBV27 with TRBJ2-1; 9 positions agree with TRBD2. The CDR3 length is 18 residues. V shed 5 bases and J 8 bases; nucleotides not matched to a gene: 19. The V gene's germline CDR1 is MNHEY and CDR2 SMNVEV (reference sequence). The CDR3 loop reads CASSPGGIAGGLVDEQFF. DNA for the CDR3: TGTGCCAGCAGTCCCGGGGGGATCGCGGGAGGGCTGGTTGATGAGCAGTTCTTC.

V gene TRBV7-5 combines with J gene TRBJ2-1; TRBD2 was called by the table and not checked on the DNA. TRBV7-5 is designated a pseudogene. The CDR3 spans 14 residues. In DNA, the CDR3 is TGTGCCAGAAGCATAGAGGGTAGCGGGAATGAGCAGTTCTTC. Amino acid sequence: CARSIEGSGNEQFF.

This clone was seen more than once but under ten times. This sequence joins TRBV10-3 and TRBJ2-1; TRBD2 matches at 9 bases. V shed 11 bases and J 5 bases; nucleotides not matched to a gene: 13. The CDR3 is 15 residues long. Germline V CDR1 and CDR2: ENHRY, SYGVKD. The CDR3 DNA follows: TGTGCCGTCGCCCCCAGACTAGCGGACCACAATGAGCAGTTCTTC. Protein product: CAVAPRLADHNEQFF.

This chain uses TRBV5-4 with TRBJ2-7, with TRBD1 matching 9 bases. Germline values: CDR1 SGHNT, CDR2 YYREEE (reference sequence). The CDR3 runs 16 residues. V was clipped by 4 bases and J by 5 bases; unmatched bases: 13. CDR3 amino acids: CASSTPGTGSFHEQYF. The CDR3 nucleotides are TGTGCCAGCAGCACCCCGGGGACAGGGAGTTTCCACGAGCAGTACTTC.

V gene TRBV11-2 combines with J gene TRBJ2-5; 7 positions match TRBD1. The V and J ends lost 3 bases and 2 bases, in that order; junction bases with no gene match: 15. Per the germline V gene, CDR1 is SGHAT and CDR2 is FQNNGV. The CDR3 consists of 18 residues. The CDR3 loop reads CASSLAVGAGGFQETQYF. CDR3 in DNA: TGTGCCAGCAGCTTGGCCGTCGGCGCAGGGGGTTTTCAAGAGACCCAGTACTTC.

This chain links TRBV7-2 with TRBJ1-2, with a weak D call TRBD1 (6 bases). The CDR3 has 15 residues. In germline, CDR1 is SGHTA, CDR2 FQGNSA. Trimming took 4 bases from V and 1 from J, leaving 13 bases between them. CDR3 bases: TGTGCCAGCAGCTCCCAGAGAGGGGGTAACTATGGCTACACCTTC. This sequence encodes CASSSQRGGNYGYTF.

The CDR3 reads CASRHPARGNEQFF. The CDR3 DNA reads TGTGCCAGCAGACACCCGGCCCGGGGGAATGAGCAGTTCTTC. The gene calls are TRBV7-9 and TRBJ2-1; tentative D call: TRBD2 (6 bases). The CDR3 loop spans 14 amino acids. Germline V gene lookup returns CDR1 SEHNR and CDR2 FQNEAQ (reference sequence). Deletions cut 6 bases from V and 7 bases from J, with 16 bases between.

This chain connects TRBV7-9 to TRBJ2-7; D gene unclear. The ends were cut back, 5 bases at V and 0 bases at J, with 11 bases in the middle. This CDR3 comprises 14 residues. Germline V gives CDR1 SEHNR, CDR2 FQNEAQ (reference sequence). This CDR3 is CASSVVESSYEQYF. DNA for the CDR3: TGTGCCAGCAGCGTCGTGGAGAGCTCCTACGAGCAGTACTTC.

V is TRBV6-6 and J is TRBJ1-1; 7 bases are shared with TRBD1. The junction had 7 bases not matched to a gene; V was cut back by 7 bases and J by 2 bases. Germline CDR1 and CDR2: MNHNY and SVGAGI (reference sequence). This CDR3 is 14 amino acids long. The CDR3 loop reads CASNSQGSNTEAFF. The CDR3 DNA follows: TGTGCCAGCAACTCACAGGGGAGCAACACTGAAGCTTTCTTT.

This clone was picked up a small number of times. J is TRBJ1-2 and V is TRBV19, with D possibly matching TRBD1 (5 bases). The CDR3 loop spans 12 amino acids. Germline assignment: CDR1 LNHDA and CDR2 SQIVND (reference sequence). Trimming removed 6 bases at V and 3 bases at J, with 8 bases between. The CDR3 region has the DNA TGTGCCAGTAGGGTCAGGGACTATGGCTACACCTTC. This codes for CASRVRDYGYTF. Complete variable domain (other parts from reference TRBV19 and TRBJ1-2): DGGITQSPKYLFRKEGQNVTLSCEQNLNHDAMYWYRQDPGQGLRLIYYSQIVNDFQKGDIAEGYSVSREKKESFPLTVTSAQKNPTAFYLCASRVRDYGYTFGSGTRLTVV.

The table lists this clone with a count of one. The gene calls are TRBV27 and TRBJ1-5; weak D call: TRBD1 (6 bases). Germline CDR1 is MNHEY and CDR2 is SMNVEV (reference sequence). V was pared by 4 bases and J by 4 bases, with 8 bases between. The CDR3 contains 13 residues. CDR3 coding DNA: TGTGCCAGCAGTTCGGACAGTAATCAGCCCCAGCATTTT. This codes for CASSSDSNQPQHF.

The chain couples TRBV14 to TRBJ1-3; D gene uncertain. Looked up from germline, CDR1 is SGHDN and CDR2 is FVKESK. This CDR3 is 13 amino acids long. V was pared by 6 bases and J by 2 bases, with 8 bases between. Here the CDR3 DNA reads TGTGCCAGCAGGACTCTGACTGGAAACACCATATATTTT. Protein sequence: CASRTLTGNTIYF. The whole variable domain, remainder taken from reference TRBV14 and TRBJ1-3, is EAGVTQFPSHSVIEKGQTVTLRCDPISGHDNLYWYRRVMGKEIKFLLHFVKESKQDESGMPNNRFLAERTGGTYSTLKVQPAELEDSGVYFCASRTLTGNTIYFGEGSWLTVV.

The genes are TRBV30 and TRBJ2-1; 9 bases agree with TRBD2. The J segment lost 0 bases and the V segment lost 3 bases, leaving 9 bases of the junction unmatched. CDR1 is GTSNPN, CDR2 SVGIG, per germline (reference sequence). The CDR3 totals 17 residues. The CDR3 sequence is CAWSGLATKSSYNEQFF. The DNA of the CDR3 is TGTGCCTGGAGCGGACTAGCGACCAAGAGCTCCTACAATGAGCAGTTCTTC.

This clone was seen only once. The rearrangement links TRBV4-2 to TRBJ2-1, with 7 bases aligning to TRBD1. The CDR3 has 14 residues. Germline CDR1 reads LGHNA; CDR2 reads YNFKEQ. V shed 8 bases, J shed 5 bases, and the junction held 9 bases outside the gene matches. This CDR3 is CASGSWTGDNEQFF. The CDR3 coding sequence is TGTGCCAGCGGCTCCTGGACAGGAGACAATGAGCAGTTCTTC.